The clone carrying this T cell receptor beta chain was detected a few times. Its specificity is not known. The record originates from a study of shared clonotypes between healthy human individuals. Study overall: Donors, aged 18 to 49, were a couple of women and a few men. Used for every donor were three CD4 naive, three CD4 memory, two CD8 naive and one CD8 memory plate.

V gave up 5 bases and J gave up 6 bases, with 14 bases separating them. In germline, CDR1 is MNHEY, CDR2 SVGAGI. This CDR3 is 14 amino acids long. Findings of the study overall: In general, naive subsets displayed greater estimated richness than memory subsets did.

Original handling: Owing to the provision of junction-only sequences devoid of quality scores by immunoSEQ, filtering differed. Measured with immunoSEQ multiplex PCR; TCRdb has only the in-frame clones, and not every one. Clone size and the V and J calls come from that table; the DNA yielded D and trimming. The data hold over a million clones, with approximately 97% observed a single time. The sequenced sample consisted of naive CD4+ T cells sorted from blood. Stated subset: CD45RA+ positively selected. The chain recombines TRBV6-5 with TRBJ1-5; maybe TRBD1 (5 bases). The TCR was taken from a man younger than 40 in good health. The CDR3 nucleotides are TGTGCCAGCAGTGTAGAGGGGCACGGTCAGCCCCAGCATTTT. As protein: CASSVEGHGQPQHF.